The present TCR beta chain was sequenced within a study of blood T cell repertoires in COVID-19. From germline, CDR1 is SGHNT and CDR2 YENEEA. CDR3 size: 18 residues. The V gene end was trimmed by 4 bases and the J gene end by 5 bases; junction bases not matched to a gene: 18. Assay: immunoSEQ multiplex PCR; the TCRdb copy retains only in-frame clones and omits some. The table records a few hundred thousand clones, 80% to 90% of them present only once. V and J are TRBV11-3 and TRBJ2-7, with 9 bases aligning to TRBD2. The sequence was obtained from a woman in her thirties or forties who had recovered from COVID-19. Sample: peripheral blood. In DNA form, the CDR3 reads TGTGCCAGCAGCTCAGGACTCCTCTCGCGGGAGGGCCCTAACGAGCAGTACGTC. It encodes CASSSGLLSREGPNEQYV.